This passage covers 3 T cell receptor beta chains from one sample sequenced in a study of sequential checkpoint blockade in melanoma. Treatment reported: randomized to nivolumab then ipilimumab (arm A) or the reverse (arm B). Clones were sequenced by immunoSEQ multiplex PCR, and TCRdb holds only the in-frame ones, with some missing. The sample holds about 12,000 clones, 70% to 85% seen once. Source: CD8+ T cells sorted from blood (inferred from file names), taken from a patient given nivolumab and ipilimumab in sequence. These receptors were obtained from a human donor with melanoma.

V and J are TRBV10-1 and TRBJ2-1; 9 bases are a match to TRBD1. Germline trimming cut 3 bases from V and 5 bases from J; bases unmatched to any gene: 2. The CDR3 covers 14 residues. Germline V gene sequence: CDR1 WNHNN, CDR2 SYGVQD (reference sequence). CDR3 DNA: TGCGCCAGCAGTGACGGACAGGGGAACAATGAGCAGTTCTTC. This translates into CASSDGQGNNEQFF.

The rearrangement links TRBV7-6 to TRBJ2-6, with TRBD2 identical over 12 bases. CDR1 is SGHVS and CDR2 is FNYEAQ in the germline V gene. The CDR3 has 18 amino acids. V lost 5 bases and J lost 0; bases outside the gene matches: 5. For the CDR3, the DNA is TGTGCCAGCAGCACCACTAGCGGGAGGTTCTCTGGGGCCAACGTCCTGACTTTC. It yields the protein CASSTTSGRFSGANVLTF. Full variable domain (rest looked up from reference TRBV7-6 and TRBJ2-6): GAGVSQSPRYKVTKRGQDVALRCDPISGHVSLYWYRQALGQGPEFLTYFNYEAQQDKSGLPNDRFSAERPEGSISTLTIQRTEQRDSAMYRCASSTTSGRFSGANVLTFGAGSRLTVL.

The rearrangement joins TRBV27 to TRBJ1-5; D is ambiguous. V was clipped by 0 bases and J by 7 bases, with 10 bases between them. The CDR3 length is 14 residues. Per the germline V gene, CDR1 is MNHEY and CDR2 is SMNVEV (reference sequence). CDR3 DNA: TGTGCCAGCAGTTTATCAGGGAGAGCCCAGCCCCAGCATTTT. Translated: CASSLSGRAQPQHF.